In its sample, the clone carrying this T cell receptor (beta chain) was seen many times. The CDR3 consists of 15 residues. Per the germline V gene, CDR1 is SGHTA and CDR2 is FQGNSA. The V end was cut by 2 bases, the J end by 7 bases, with 12 bases between. These data originate in a study of human T cells and chemical hapten exposure. Time point indicated: patch test 2, 6 weeks after DPC sensitization. Described treatment: therapeutic diphenylcyclopropenone sensitization with weekly scalp DPC. TCRdb processed the RACE reads anew with MiXCR; each CDR3 protein has one entry. This sample has a few hundred thousand distinct CDR3 sequences; just under 6.5% occur once, and the top ten carry under 7%.

The rearrangement joins TRBV7-2 to TRBJ1-6; weak D call: TRBD1 (5 bases). This specimen consisted of whole blood, obtained in connection with sensitization to the hapten diphenylcyclopropenone (DPC). The receptor's source is a woman between 18 and 29 years old with alopecia areata. Some clones in this sample may be carry-over from other donors' samples. The CDR3 sequence: CASSLSRQGNSPLHF. The CDR3 region has the DNA TGTGCCAGCAGCTTAAGTAGGCAGGGAAATTCACCCCTCCACTTT.